This is a list of T cell receptor beta chains from one sample in a study of T cell responses to AZD1222 COVID-19 vaccine. Method: immunoSEQ multiplex PCR; TCRdb's copy keeps in-frame clones and lacks some. The data contain about 150,000 clones, about 86% of them singletons. Sequenced material: peripheral blood, taken 28 days after the second AZD1222 dose. Receptor source: an adult who received the AZD1222 COVID-19 vaccine. Both conserved end residues are part of each CDR3. Fields, in order: J gene, D gene, clone size, V gene, CDR3 DNA, CDR3 protein. A D gene is named only where the DNA matches it firmly. The size field is filled for only some rows; it gives once, few, many or a size class.

>TRBJ1-1|TRBD1|-|TRBV29-1
TGCAGCACAGGGGTGAACACTGAAGCTTTCTTT
CSTGVNTEAFF
>TRBJ1-2|TRBD1|-|TRBV11-2
TGTGCCGATGGAAAGGGGGCAGGGGGCGACTATGGCTACACCTTC
CADGKGAGGDYGYTF
>TRBJ1-4|TRBD1|-|TRBV6-6
TGTGCCGCCCAGGGAGGGACAGGGCGTCTGTTTTTT
CAAQGGTGRLFF
>TRBJ1-4|-|-|TRBV10-3
TGTGCCACCCGGGACCTAGGTGGTGAAAAACTGTTTTTT
CATRDLGGEKLFF
>TRBJ2-7|-|-|TRBV6-1
TGTGCCAGCAGTGAAGCGCTATCCTCAGAGAGGCGTGTCGAGCAGTACTTC
CASSEALSSERRVEQYF
>TRBJ1-3|-|-|TRBV6-5
TGTGCCAGCACCGCGGGTGGGGCTGGAAACACCATATATTTT
CASTAGGAGNTIYF
>TRBJ1-1|-|few|TRBV3-1/TRBV3-2
TGTGCCAGCAGCCAAGAATCCGGCCATTTCGGGGCTTTCTTT
CASSQESGHFGAFF
>TRBJ1-5|-|-|TRBV19
TGTGCCAGTAGTAGCGTTAGTTGGGGCCAGCCCCAGCATTTT
CASSSVSWGQPQHF
>TRBJ1-6|-|-|TRBV2
TGTGCCAGCAGTGAATCAGTCGGGGGATCACCCCTCCACTTT
CASSESVGGSPLHF
>TRBJ2-7|TRBD2|-|TRBV5-6
TGTGCCAGCAGCTTCGGGGTCGCTAGCGGGATTAGCGAGCAGTACTTC
CASSFGVASGISEQYF
>TRBJ2-7|TRBD2|-|TRBV5-4
TGTGCCAGCAGCTTTAGGACTAGTGCCTACGAGCAGTACTTC
CASSFRTSAYEQYF
>TRBJ2-5|TRBD1|-|TRBV5-1
TGCGCCAGCCAGTTACAGGGGACGCGAGAAGAGACCCAGTACTTC
CASQLQGTREETQYF
>TRBJ2-1|-|-|TRBV28
TGTGCCAGCAGTTTACGGCGGCCCAATGAGCAGTTCTTC
CASSLRRPNEQFF
>TRBJ2-5|TRBD2|-|TRBV5-1
TGCGCCAGCAGCGCGTACGGACTAGCCCGGGAGGAGACCCAGTACTTC
CASSAYGLAREETQYF